The following is a T cell receptor beta chain sequence with its context. No antigen is known for it. Researchers took RNA transcripts and amplified TCR beta CDR3 regions from them. An opening RT-PCR round employed HTBI primers and preceded a second-round multiplex PCR. TCRdb re-analysed the multiplex PCR reads in MiXCR, keeping a single row per CDR3 protein. The data contain roughly 220,000 distinct CDR3 sequences, around 45% of them singletons. Patients were excluded if they had other autoimmune diseases or uncontrolled infections, and likewise if pregnancy or lactation applied. Clinicians made diagnoses from clinical symptoms, serum thyroxine, TRAb, thyroid ultrasound and orbital computed tomography. The sample originates from a study of Graves' ophthalmopathy and Graves' hyperthyroidism. The CDR3 covers 16 residues. The V segment lost 3 bases and the J segment 4 bases; nucleotides outside the gene matches: 5. Germline V CDR1 and CDR2: KGHDR, SFDVKD.

The study's findings and limits: A majority of expanded thyroid clonotypes exceeding 0.001 frequency were likewise present in blood. The model achieved over 60% sensitivity and roughly 72% specificity for ophthalmopathy progression.

The chain combines TRBV24-1 with TRBJ2-5; 12 bases line up with TRBD2. Sample: peripheral blood. The source of this sequence is an adult man with Graves' ophthalmopathy. The CDR3 nucleotides are TGTGCCACCAGTGATCAACTAGCGGGGGGCCTAGAGACCCAGTACTTC. Translating it yields CATSDQLAGGLETQYF.